These 30 T cell receptor beta chains share one sample of origin, sequenced in a study of T cell changes during pregnancy in multiple sclerosis. Profiling relied on immunoSEQ multiplex PCR, and the TCRdb table lists in-frame clones only, not all of them. The sample records 35,000 to 45,000 clones, around 90% being singletons. The source was CD4+ T cells from peripheral blood mononuclear cells, collected after pregnancy. The source is a female donor in good health, enrolled as a control in a pregnancy study.

Only one count was recorded for this clone. V and J are TRBV5-4 and TRBJ1-2; D is possibly TRBD1 (5 bases). The CDR3 totals 13 residues. Germline V gene lookup returns CDR1 SGHNT and CDR2 YYREEE (reference sequence). Trimming took 4 bases from V and 4 from J, leaving 11 bases between them. CDR3 sequence reads: CASSPGGGYGYTF. In nucleotides, the CDR3 is TGTGCCAGCAGCCCCGGGGGTGGCTATGGCTACACCTTC.

V and J are TRBV4-1 and TRBJ2-5, with D possibly being TRBD2 (5 bases). The CDR3 consists of 15 residues. The V end was cut by 1 base, the J end by 5 bases, with 14 bases between. Germline lookup yields CDR1 MGHRA and CDR2 YSYEKL. In DNA, the CDR3 is TGCGCCAGCAGCCAAGGAACTGCCGGGGATGAGACCCAGTACTTC. As protein: CASSQGTAGDETQYF.

V gene TRBV7-8 combines with J gene TRBJ2-1; 11 bases match TRBD2. Germline V gene sequence: CDR1 SGHVS, CDR2 FQNEAQ. The junction had 7 bases not matched to a gene; V was cut back by 4 bases and J by 5 bases. The CDR3 covers 16 residues. The CDR3 DNA is TGTGCCAGCAGCTCCGAACGACTAGCGGGGCACAATGAGCAGTTCTTC. Protein: CASSSERLAGHNEQFF.

The rearrangement links TRBV18 to TRBJ1-4; no reliable D call. Trimming removed 0 bases from V and 1 base from J, with 9 bases in between. The CDR3 is 16 residues long. From germline, CDR1 is KGHSH and CDR2 LQKENI. The CDR3 sequence is CASSPPIQKTNEKLFF. In DNA form, the CDR3 reads TGTGCCAGCTCACCACCTATACAGAAAACTAATGAAAAACTGTTTTTT.

This clone has just one count. The chain uses TRBV7-9 and TRBJ2-6; possibly TRBD2 for D (7 bases). The CDR3 length is 16 residues. Germline values: CDR1 SEHNR, CDR2 FQNEAQ (reference sequence). Trimming removed 1 base at V and 4 bases at J, with 11 bases between. CDR3 in amino acids: CASSLGGGRGANVLTF. DNA of the CDR3: TGTGCCAGCAGCTTAGGGGGGGGGCGCGGGGCCAACGTCCTGACTTTC.

The chain combines TRBV7-6 with TRBJ2-3; TRBD1 might be the D (5 bases). The V and J ends lost 5 bases and 2 bases respectively, with 14 bases between them. Germline values: CDR1 SGHVS, CDR2 FNYEAQ. The CDR3 has 15 residues. The CDR3 coding sequence is TGTGCCAGCAGCCCCTCAGGGCTTCACACAGATACGCAGTATTTT. Translation gives CASSPSGLHTDTQYF. The full variable domain, completed using reference TRBV7-6 and TRBJ2-3, is GAGVSQSPRYKVTKRGQDVALRCDPISGHVSLYWYRQALGQGPEFLTYFNYEAQQDKSGLPNDRFSAERPEGSISTLTIQRTEQRDSAMYRCASSPSGLHTDTQYFGPGTRLTVL.

This clone has only one observation. CDR3 amino acids: CATRQGNDSPLHF. The CDR3 coding sequence is TGTGCCACTCGACAGGGGAATGATTCACCCCTCCACTTT. The rearrangement joins TRBV19 to TRBJ1-6; 8 bases fit TRBD1. This CDR3 has 13 amino acids. Germline loops: CDR1 LNHDA, CDR2 SQIVND (reference sequence). After removal of 10 bases from V and 8 bases from J, the junction contained 7 bases not matched to a gene.

A few counts support this clone. The V call is TRBV27, the J call TRBJ2-1; D perhaps matches TRBD1 (5 bases). Germline assignment: CDR1 MNHEY and CDR2 SMNVEV (reference sequence). V was trimmed by 5 bases and J by 0 bases, leaving 11 bases between them. The CDR3 spans 15 residues. The CDR3 protein is CASSDSSSSYNEQFF. CDR3 bases: TGTGCCAGCAGTGACAGCTCCAGCTCCTACAATGAGCAGTTCTTC.

The chain uses TRBV7-3 and TRBJ2-1, with TRBD2 matching over 9 bases. CDR3 length: 16 residues. The junction had 9 bases not matched to a gene; V was cut back by 5 bases and J by 4 bases. Germline values: CDR1 SGHTA, CDR2 FQGTGA. The CDR3 bases are TGTGCCAGCAGCCCGTTGACTAGCGGTCCTTACAATGAGCAGTTCTTC. Encoded protein: CASSPLTSGPYNEQFF.

This sequence joins TRBV6-1 and TRBJ1-3; D is possibly TRBD1 (6 bases). Germline V gene lookup returns CDR1 MNHNS and CDR2 SASEGT. V was shortened by 3 bases and J by 0 bases, with 9 bases between the two germline ends. The CDR3 covers 15 residues. The CDR3 bases are TGTGCCAGCAGTGAGGGACAAAACTCTGGAAACACCATATATTTT. It translates to CASSEGQNSGNTIYF.

This clone came up once. V gene TRBV27 combines with J gene TRBJ1-2; 10 bases line up with TRBD1. The germline CDR1 and CDR2 sequences are MNHEY and SMNVEV (reference sequence). The V and J ends lost 4 bases and 5 bases, in that order; junction bases with no gene match: 7. This CDR3 region has 15 residues. The CDR3 DNA reads TGTGCCAGCAGTTCATTCCGGGACAGGGGTTATGGCTACACCTTC. Amino acids: CASSSFRDRGYGYTF.

The chain recombines TRBV27 with TRBJ1-1; D call uncertain. Per the germline V gene, CDR1 is MNHEY and CDR2 is SMNVEV (reference sequence). The CDR3 sequence is 15 residues long. V was clipped by 2 bases and J by 4 bases, with 14 bases between them. DNA for the CDR3: TGTGCCAGCAGTTTAACTATGCGTGTACCCACTGAAGCTTTCTTT. Protein sequence: CASSLTMRVPTEAFF.

The chain is built from TRBV4-1 and TRBJ2-7, with TRBD2 identical over 8 bases. This CDR3 has 16 residues. The germline CDR1 and CDR2 sequences are MGHRA and YSYEKL. The J segment lost 4 bases and the V segment lost 6 bases, leaving 14 bases of the junction unmatched. DNA of the CDR3: TGCGCCAGCAGGCAAATCTGGGGTAGCGGGGAATACGAGCAGTACTTC. Amino acids: CASRQIWGSGEYEQYF.

This clone was found once. The CDR3 sequence is CASSPGTGGGEQFF. CDR3 DNA sequence: TGTGCCAGCAGCCCCGGGACAGGGGGCGGTGAGCAGTTCTTC. This sequence joins TRBV27 and TRBJ2-1; 12 bases agree with TRBD1. This CDR3 spans 14 amino acids. The J segment lost 9 bases and the V segment lost 6 bases, leaving 6 bases of the junction unmatched. The germline V gene has CDR1 MNHEY and CDR2 SMNVEV (reference sequence).

CDR3 nucleotide sequence: TGTGCCAGCAGTTTCTCGGGCGGGGGCACTGAAGCTTTCTTT. It codes for CASSFSGGGTEAFF. The chain combines TRBV28 with TRBJ1-1, with TRBD1 as a possible D gene (5 bases). Trimming took off 3 bases at V and 4 bases at J, with 12 bases between the two ends. The CDR3 loop spans 14 amino acids. Germline V gene data show CDR1 as MDHEN and CDR2 as SYDVKM.

This clone has just one count. The chain uses TRBV7-2 and TRBJ2-1; 9 bases are a match to TRBD2. The junction had 11 bases not matched to a gene; V was cut back by 1 base and J by 7 bases. The CDR3 has 17 residues. Germline V gene lookup returns CDR1 SGHTA and CDR2 FQGNSA. This chain's CDR3 is CASSLVMTSGMGNEQFF. The CDR3 DNA reads as TGTGCCAGCAGCTTAGTCATGACTAGCGGAATGGGGAATGAGCAGTTCTTC.

The chain uses TRBV4-1 and TRBJ1-3, with 8 bases aligning to TRBD1. The CDR3 has 16 residues. The V gene's germline CDR1 is MGHRA and CDR2 YSYEKL. V dropped 3 bases and J dropped 4; count of bases not matched to a gene: 8. This chain's CDR3 is CASSHAGQGKGNTIYF. CDR3 nucleotide sequence: TGCGCCAGCAGCCACGCCGGACAGGGCAAAGGAAACACCATATATTTT.

This chain links TRBV2 with TRBJ1-2; the D is unclear. With 6 bases removed from V and 5 bases from J, the gap between germline ends came to 10 bases. This CDR3 region has 12 residues. Germline V CDR1 and CDR2: SNHLY, FYNNEI. CDR3 DNA sequence: TGTGCCAGCAGAGCAGGAAGGTATGGCTACACCTTC. It codes for CASRAGRYGYTF.

The rearrangement uses TRBV28 and TRBJ1-2, with TRBD1 as a possible D gene (5 bases). This CDR3 is 17 amino acids long. Trimming took 2 bases from V and 5 from J, leaving 21 bases between them. Germline V gives CDR1 MDHEN, CDR2 SYDVKM. The CDR3 DNA reads TGTGCCAGCAGTTTAAGCGGGGGTAGGGATCCGGGATATGGCTACACCTTC. This encodes CASSLSGGRDPGYGYTF.

This clone was recorded once. This chain links TRBV5-5 with TRBJ2-7; 14 bases align to TRBD2. Unmatched junction bases numbered 8, after V lost 3 bases and J lost 0 bases. Germline values: CDR1 SGHKS, CDR2 YYEKEE (reference sequence). The CDR3 loop spans 18 amino acids. CDR3 DNA sequence: TGTGCCAGCAGCTCGGGACTAGCGGGAGTCGCTAGCTCCTACGAGCAGTACTTC. Protein product: CASSSGLAGVASSYEQYF. Supplemented by reference TRBV5-5 and TRBJ2-7, the full variable domain reads DAGVTQSPTHLIKTRGQQVTLRCSPISGHKSVSWYQQVLGQGPQFIFQYYEKEERGRGNFPDRFSARQFPNYSSELNVNALLLGDSALYLCASSSGLAGVASSYEQYFGPGTRLTVT.

This chain joins TRBV27 and TRBJ2-7; TRBD1 is a possible D gene (5 bases). Germline CDR1 is MNHEY and CDR2 is SMNVEV (reference sequence). The CDR3 extends over 14 amino acids. Trimming removed 6 bases at V and 0 bases at J, with 12 bases between. The CDR3 sequence: CASRRGRVSYEQYF. CDR3 DNA: TGTGCCAGCAGAAGAGGCAGGGTCTCCTACGAGCAGTACTTC.

The V call is TRBV11-1, the J call TRBJ1-1; D gene ambiguous. Germline CDR1 reads SGHAT; CDR2 reads FQDESV (reference sequence). V gave up 3 bases and J gave up 4 bases, with 18 bases separating them. The CDR3 has 16 residues. The CDR3 protein is CASSLVERVGSTEAFF. The CDR3 bases are TGTGCCAGCAGCTTGGTCGAGAGGGTCGGGAGCACTGAAGCTTTCTTT. The whole variable domain, remainder taken from reference TRBV11-1 and TRBJ1-1, is EAEVAQSPRYKITEKSQAVAFWCDPISGHATLYWYRQILGQGPELLVQFQDESVVDDSQLPKDRFSAERLKGVDSTLKIQPAELGDSAMYLCASSLVERVGSTEAFFGQGTRLTVV.

The chain recombines TRBV2 with TRBJ2-6, with D possibly being TRBD2 (6 bases). Germline loops: CDR1 SNHLY, CDR2 FYNNEI. This CDR3 spans 16 amino acids. The V end lost 8 bases, the J end lost 0 bases, and 14 bases lay between the germline ends. CDR3 sequence reads: CASRETASSGANVLTF. The CDR3 DNA reads TGTGCCAGCCGGGAGACGGCCAGCTCTGGGGCCAACGTCCTGACTTTC.

This chain uses TRBV7-2 with TRBJ2-6, with D hard to call. The germline CDR1 and CDR2 sequences are SGHTA and FQGNSA. The germline V and J ends were trimmed by 1 base and 0 bases, with 4 bases remaining between them. The CDR3 spans 15 residues. CDR3 in amino acids: CASSLGASGANVLTF. The CDR3 DNA reads as TGTGCCAGCAGCTTAGGGGCCTCTGGGGCCAACGTCCTGACTTTC.

In DNA form, the CDR3 reads TGTGCCAGCAGTCCCAAGGGACTAGCGGGGGGGCCGTGGGGCACAGATACGCAGTATTTT. Translated: CASSPKGLAGGPWGTDTQYF. This sequence joins TRBV28 and TRBJ2-3; 16 bases match TRBD2. Germline CDR1 is MDHEN and CDR2 is SYDVKM. The CDR3 spans 20 residues. With V trimmed by 5 bases and J by 1 base, 12 bases remained unmatched. Full variable domain (rest looked up from reference TRBV28 and TRBJ2-3): DVKVTQSSRYLVKRTGEKVFLECVQDMDHENMFWYRQDPGLGLRLIYFSYDVKMKEKGDIPEGYSVSREKKERFSLILESASTNQTSMYLCASSPKGLAGGPWGTDTQYFGPGTRLTVL.

The chain is built from TRBV7-9 and TRBJ2-7, with 7 bases that match TRBD2. Germline lookup yields CDR1 SEHNR and CDR2 FQNEAQ (reference sequence). J lost 3 bases, V lost 2 bases, and 7 bases had no gene match. CDR3 size: 15 residues. CDR3 residues: CASSLSLAEDYEQYF. In DNA form, the CDR3 reads TGTGCCAGCAGCTTAAGTCTAGCGGAGGACTACGAGCAGTACTTC. Full variable domain (remainder filled in from reference TRBV7-9 and TRBJ2-7): DTGVSQNPRHKITKRGQNVTFRCDPISEHNRLYWYRQTLGQGPEFLTYFQNEAQLEKSRLLSDRFSAERPKGSFSTLEIQRTEQGDSAMYLCASSLSLAEDYEQYFGPGTRLTVT.

This chain connects TRBV28 to TRBJ1-2; TRBD1 might be the D (5 bases). CDR1 and CDR2 (germline): MDHEN, SYDVKM. Trimming took 3 bases from V and 11 from J, leaving 22 bases between them. There are 15 residues in the CDR3. CDR3 nucleotide sequence: TGTGCCAGCAGTTTGTCAGACTCAGGGTCGATGCAATACACCTTC. Residues: CASSLSDSGSMQYTF.

The table lists this clone with a count of one. The V call is TRBV12-5, the J call TRBJ2-3; D may be TRBD2 (6 bases). Trimming took 5 bases from V and 6 from J, leaving 12 bases between them. The CDR3 contains 13 residues. In germline, CDR1 is LGHNT, CDR2 FRNRAP. The CDR3 nucleotides are TGTGCTAGTGGTCCGTACCGGGGGGATACGCAGTATTTT. Translating it yields CASGPYRGDTQYF.

This chain joins TRBV29-1 and TRBJ2-2; 9 bases are shared with TRBD1. With 7 bases clipped from V and 3 bases from J, the junction kept 3 bases outside the gene matches. This CDR3 comprises 13 residues. From germline, CDR1 is SQVTM and CDR2 ANQGSEA. In nucleotides, the CDR3 is TGCAGCGCCCGACAGGGGGACACCGGGGAGCTGTTTTTT. Amino acid sequence: CSARQGDTGELFF.

The chain is built from TRBV9 and TRBJ1-5; unclear D gene. Germline V gives CDR1 SGDLS, CDR2 YYNGEE. V was trimmed by 0 bases and J by 1 base, leaving 8 bases between them. The CDR3 length is 15 residues. In DNA form, the CDR3 reads TGTGCCAGCAGCGTAGACGGGAGAAGCAATCAGCCCCAGCATTTT. Translated: CASSVDGRSNQPQHF.